This TCR beta chain was documented in a study of blood T cell repertoires in COVID-19. On the study more broadly: From the United States, Italy and Spain came samples of acute and convalescent COVID-19.

As handled by the study authors: Counts of nucleated cells, estimated from reference gene primer amplification, were obtained. Only in-frame clones appear in the TCRdb table, and some are missing; sequencing was by immunoSEQ multiplex PCR. V, J and clone size were drawn from that table, and D and trimming were deduced from the DNA. The data hold approximately 240,000 clones, with around 85% observed a single time. Germline V gene data show CDR1 as SGHTA and CDR2 as FQGTGA. The CDR3 is 12 amino acids. V was pared by 2 bases and J by 3 bases, with 4 bases between. The chain links TRBV7-3 to TRBJ1-2; D unresolved. This TCR derives from a woman under 40 who had recovered from COVID-19. Sequencing was performed on peripheral blood. The CDR3 DNA is TGTGCCAGCAGCTTAGTCGACTATGGCTACACCTTC. Its protein product is CASSLVDYGYTF.